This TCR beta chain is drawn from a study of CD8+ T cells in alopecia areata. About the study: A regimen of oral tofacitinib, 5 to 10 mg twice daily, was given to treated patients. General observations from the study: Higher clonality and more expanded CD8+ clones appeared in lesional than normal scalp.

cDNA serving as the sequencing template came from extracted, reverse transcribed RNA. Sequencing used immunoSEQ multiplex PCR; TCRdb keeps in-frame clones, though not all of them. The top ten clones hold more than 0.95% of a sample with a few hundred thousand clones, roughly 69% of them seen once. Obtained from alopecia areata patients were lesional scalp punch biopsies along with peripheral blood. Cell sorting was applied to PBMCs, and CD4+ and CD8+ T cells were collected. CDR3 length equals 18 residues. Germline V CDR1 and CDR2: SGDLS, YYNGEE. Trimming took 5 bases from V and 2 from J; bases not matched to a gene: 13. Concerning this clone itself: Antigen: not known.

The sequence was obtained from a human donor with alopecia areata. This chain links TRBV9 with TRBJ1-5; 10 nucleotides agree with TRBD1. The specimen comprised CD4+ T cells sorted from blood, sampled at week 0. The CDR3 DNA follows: TGTGCCAGCAGTAAAGAAGACAGGGGGCGAAGTGGCAATCAGCCCCAGCATTTT. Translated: CASSKEDRGRSGNQPQHF.